These 23 T cell receptor beta chains share one sample of origin, sequenced in a study of early T cells in non-severe SARS-CoV-2 infection. TCRdb re-derived calls from the 5' RACE reads in MiXCR, one entry per CDR3 protein. The sample has 20,000 to 25,000 distinct CDR3 sequences, roughly 4.5% seen once. Sequencing was performed on whole blood. The receptors originated from an adult who was a healthcare worker with PCR-confirmed SARS-CoV-2 infection or an uninfected control (not recorded which).

This clonotype is a singleton in its sample. The CDR3 DNA reads as TGTGCCAGCAGTTACGAACGGGGAAACACCATATATTTT. Residues: CASSYERGNTIYF. The chain carries TRBV7-2 and TRBJ1-3; no firm D call. Germline values: CDR1 SGHTA, CDR2 FQGNSA. V was trimmed by 6 bases and J by 4 bases, leaving 10 bases between them. This CDR3 is built from 13 residues.

This clonotype has ten or more counts. At one end the junction does not follow the germline gene, possibly because of a read error. This rearrangement joins TRBV7-3 to TRBJ1-1; D unclear. Germline CDR1 is SGHTA and CDR2 is FQGTGA. This CDR3 is built from 12 residues. CDR3 DNA sequence: TGTGCCAGCGGCTTACCTAACACTGAAGCTTTCTTT. It translates to CASGLPNTEAFF. The entire variable domain, with the rest obtained from reference TRBV7-3 and TRBJ1-1, is as follows: GAGVSQTPSNKVTEKGKYVELRCDPISGHTALYWYRQSLGQGPEFLIYFQGTGAADDSGLPNDRFFAVRPEGSVSTLKIQRTERGDSAVYLCASGLPNTEAFFGQGTRLTVV.

In this sample, this clonotype turned up a few times. The chain couples TRBV27 to TRBJ1-2; a possible D gene is TRBD1 (6 bases). Germline V CDR1 and CDR2: MNHEY, SMNVEV (reference sequence). The CDR3 has 15 residues. The germline V and J ends were trimmed by 2 bases and 4 bases, with 14 bases remaining between them. CDR3 loop: CASSLGGGARYGYTF. DNA for the CDR3: TGTGCCAGCAGTTTAGGGGGCGGAGCTCGCTATGGCTACACCTTC.

This clonotype was detected only a few times. V gene TRBV20-1 combines with J gene TRBJ1-2; D may be TRBD1 (5 bases). CDR1 is DFQATT, CDR2 SNEGSKA, per germline (reference sequence). This CDR3 has 13 amino acids. Trimming removed 0 bases at V and 6 bases at J, with 11 bases between. CDR3 residues: CSAREIQADGYTF. The CDR3 DNA reads as TGCAGTGCTAGAGAGATACAGGCAGATGGCTACACCTTC.

The chain employs TRBV6-4 and TRBJ2-3; a possible D gene is TRBD2 (6 bases). The CDR3 is 13 amino acids. The V end was cut by 5 bases, the J end by 8 bases, with 14 bases between. Germline V gene sequence: CDR1 MRHNA, CDR2 SNTAGT. The CDR3 DNA sequence: TGTGCCAGCAGTAGTCGGGGGTTAACTACGCAGTATTTT. Its translation: CASSSRGLTTQYF.

This chain connects TRBV7-2 to TRBJ2-1, with a weak D call TRBD2 (5 bases). With 4 bases removed from V and 0 bases from J, the gap between germline ends came to 13 bases. Per germline, CDR1 SGHTA and CDR2 FQGNSA. The CDR3 totals 16 residues. CDR3 bases: TGTGCCAGCAGCTCATTGACGGGGAGCTCCTACAATGAGCAGTTCTTC. Residues: CASSSLTGSSYNEQFF.

This clonotype has at least ten counts. V and J are TRBV2 and TRBJ2-2, with unresolved D. Trimming took off 7 bases at V and 1 base at J, with 7 bases between the two ends. From germline, CDR1 is SNHLY and CDR2 FYNNEI. The CDR3 contains 13 residues. The CDR3 loop reads CASTLVNTGELFF. The CDR3 nucleotides are TGTGCCAGCACCCTCGTGAACACCGGGGAGCTGTTTTTT.

This clonotype was counted ten times or more. The chain combines TRBV6-5 with TRBJ2-6; D perhaps matches TRBD1 (5 bases). The CDR3 totals 16 residues. Trimming removed 6 bases from V and 2 bases from J, with 14 bases in between. The germline V gene encodes CDR1 MNHEY and CDR2 SVGAGI. CDR3 nucleotides: TGTGCCAGCAGCCAAATGGCAGGGACTGGGGCCAACGTCCTGACTTTC. Its translation is CASSQMAGTGANVLTF.

This clonotype was seen many times. The genes are TRBV6-2 or TRBV6-3 and TRBJ1-2; unclear D gene. V lost 0 bases and J lost 5, with 13 bases in between. The germline V gene has CDR1 MNHEY and CDR2 SVGEGT. This CDR3 has 15 residues. The CDR3: CASSYSAGAIYGYTF. The CDR3 DNA reads as TGTGCCAGCAGTTACTCAGCAGGAGCCATTTATGGCTACACCTTC.

In regard to this clonotype: A clone one base away is much larger, so this may be a read error. The J gene is TRBJ2-3, the V gene TRBV2; D is unclear. Trimming stripped 4 bases from V and 1 base from J, with 9 bases between. CDR3 length: 14 amino acids. The germline CDR1 and CDR2 sequences are SNHLY and FYNNEI. The CDR3 is CASSAGTGTDTQYF. The CDR3 nucleotides are TGTGCCAGCAGTGCCGGTACTGGCACAGATACGCAGTATTTT. The full variable domain, completed using reference TRBV2 and TRBJ2-3, is EPEVTQTPSHQVTQMGQEVILRCVPISNHLYFYWYRQILGQKVEFLVSFYNNEISEKSEIFDDQFSVERPDGSNFTLKIRSTKLEDSAMYFCASSAGTGTDTQYFGPGTRLTVL.

Ten or more counts support this clonotype. This chain joins TRBV24-1 and TRBJ2-7; D unresolved. The CDR3 extends over 16 amino acids. Germline lookup yields CDR1 KGHDR and CDR2 SFDVKD. V lost 1 base to trimming and J lost 4 bases, with 16 bases between them. The DNA for the CDR3 is TGTGCCACCAGTGATTTTAACCCCGGAGAAGGATACGAGCAGTACTTC. It yields the protein CATSDFNPGEGYEQYF.

This clonotype turned up a few times. This rearrangement joins TRBV28 to TRBJ2-7; 8 bases line up with TRBD2. This CDR3 spans 15 amino acids. Trimming cost V 1 base and J 0 bases; bases outside gene matches: 2. Germline V CDR1 and CDR2: MDHEN, SYDVKM. CDR3 in amino acids: CASSLSGGFSYEQYF. As DNA, the CDR3 is TGTGCCAGCAGTTTATCGGGGGGGTTCTCCTACGAGCAGTACTTC.

This clonotype has only a few counts. The V gene is TRBV6-1, the J gene TRBJ2-3; D remains unclear. Between the trimmed V and J ends, which lost 7 bases and 4 bases, there was a span of 9 bases. CDR1 and CDR2 from the germline V gene are MNHNS and SASEGT. CDR3 size: 12 residues. CDR3 DNA sequence: TGTGCCAGCAAGCAGGAACCAGATACGCAGTATTTT. Its translation: CASKQEPDTQYF.

This clonotype appeared many times. The chain combines TRBV6-1 with TRBJ2-2; D possibly corresponds to TRBD1 (6 bases). Germline CDR1 reads MNHNS; CDR2 reads SASEGT. This CDR3 contains 13 residues. V was pared by 7 bases and J by 6 bases, with 12 bases between. CDR3 amino acids: CASKRAGAGELFF. The CDR3 region has the DNA TGTGCCAGCAAGCGCGCAGGGGCCGGGGAGCTGTTTTTT.

This clonotype appeared a few times. V usage is TRBV19 and J usage is TRBJ2-5; no firm D call. Looked up from germline, CDR1 is LNHDA and CDR2 is SQIVND (reference sequence). The CDR3 runs to 11 residues. V was clipped by 5 bases and J by 5 bases, with 6 bases between them. The CDR3 bases are TGTGCCAGTAGTGTCGGGGAGACCCAGTACTTC. Amino acids: CASSVGETQYF.

The chain recombines TRBV3-1 with TRBJ1-2; D unclear. Per the germline V gene, CDR1 is LGHDT and CDR2 is YNNKEL (reference sequence). V was trimmed by 4 bases and J by 5 bases, leaving 8 bases between them. The CDR3 totals 12 residues. Here the CDR3 DNA reads TGTGCCAGCAGCCGGAGGGAGTATGGCTACACCTTC. Encoded protein: CASSRREYGYTF.

The CDR3 DNA reads TGCGCCAGCAGCCTCCGGACAGGGGGCTCCTACGAGCAGTACTTC. Its protein product is CASSLRTGGSYEQYF. The genes are TRBV4-3 and TRBJ2-7, with 10 bases fitting TRBD1. CDR3 length: 15 amino acids. With V trimmed by 4 bases and J by 0 bases, 3 bases remained unmatched. From germline, CDR1 is LGHNA and CDR2 YSLEER.

This clonotype was recorded at least ten times. J is TRBJ2-1 and V is TRBV24-1; D might be TRBD2 (7 bases). Trimming pared 3 bases from V and 6 bases from J, leaving 14 bases between. Germline loops: CDR1 KGHDR, CDR2 SFDVKD. The CDR3 is made up of 15 amino acids. The CDR3 bases are TGTGCCACCAGTGATGTCGGCGGGGGCCCCAATGAGCAGTTCTTC. It translates to CATSDVGGGPNEQFF.

Sample share makes this clonotype large. The chain has TRBV28 and TRBJ2-3; 13 positions match TRBD2. This CDR3 is built from 19 residues. The trim removed 5 bases at V and 0 bases at J, leaving 11 bases unmatched. Germline loops: CDR1 MDHEN, CDR2 SYDVKM. CDR3 coding DNA: TGTGCCAGCAGTACCATAAGACTAGCGGGGGGCCGTAGCACAGATACGCAGTATTTT. It is translated as CASSTIRLAGGRSTDTQYF.

The sample holds many counts of this clonotype. The chain has TRBV20-1 and TRBJ2-1; 7 nucleotides match TRBD1. CDR1 is DFQATT, CDR2 SNEGSKA, per germline (reference sequence). With V trimmed by 4 bases and J by 6 bases, 6 bases remained unmatched. This CDR3 has 13 amino acids. Here the CDR3 DNA reads TGCAGTGCTACAGGAACAGGGGTCAATGAGCAGTTCTTC. This gives the protein CSATGTGVNEQFF.

This clonotype was counted ten times or more. This chain joins TRBV5-8 and TRBJ2-4; D remains ambiguous. The germline V gene has CDR1 SGHTS and CDR2 YDEGEE. The CDR3 runs 14 residues. V was trimmed by 6 bases and J by 1 base, leaving 11 bases between them. The CDR3 sequence: CASKGSYAKNIQYF. In DNA form, the CDR3 reads TGTGCCAGCAAGGGTTCATATGCCAAAAACATTCAGTACTTC.

There are a few counts of this clonotype. This chain uses TRBV12-5 with TRBJ1-2; 7 bases are shared with TRBD1. There are 13 residues in the CDR3. Looked up from germline, CDR1 is LGHNT and CDR2 is FRNRAP. Trimming took 6 bases from V and 4 from J; bases not matched to a gene: 5. CDR3 protein: CASGTGYAYGYTF. The CDR3, as DNA: TGTGCTAGTGGGACAGGGTATGCCTATGGCTACACCTTC.

Only a few counts were recorded for this clonotype. V and J are TRBV11-2 and TRBJ1-4; 10 bases align to TRBD1. Trimming at V came to 5 bases and at J to 0 bases, leaving 6 bases not matched to a gene. This CDR3 region has 17 residues. The germline CDR1 and CDR2 sequences are SGHAT and FQNNGV. CDR3 in amino acids: CASSRQGARATNEKLFF. CDR3 in DNA: TGTGCCAGCAGCCGACAGGGGGCGAGGGCAACTAATGAAAAACTGTTTTTT.